This T cell receptor beta chain was recovered during a study of relationships among human T cell subsets (dated by TCRdb to the early 2010s). Broadly, across the study: Sequencing was performed on eight distinct blood T cell populations: pan T, CD8 cytotoxic, regulatory, Th1, Th2, naive plus transitional, activated and memory cells. Overall study outcomes, separate from this receptor: The seven subsets showed no statistically significant differences in V, D and J usage, CDR3 length, or N-nucleotide additions. The substantial sharing of CDR3s among Th1, Th2 and regulatory T cells was interpreted as suggesting that cell fate choices are stochastic. More than 60% of CD8+ cytotoxic sequences came from clones with more than 100 reads, while the regulatory and Th2 subsets showed few clones of that size. A CD4+CD8+ double-positive population could not be ruled out by the bead-based sorting.

To obtain CD8+ cytotoxic T cells, negative selection with anti-CD4 multisort beads was done first, followed by positive selection with anti-CD8 beads. To isolate the T cell subsets, Miltenyi superparamagnetic beads coated with subset-specific monoclonal antibodies were used. Every T cell population came from peripheral blood. Mononuclear cells were obtained from whole blood by Ficoll separation, and monocytes were then depleted with anti-CD14 microbeads. Right after isolation, the cell populations were resuspended in RNAprotect reagent. Reading from cysteine to phenylalanine, the CDR3 counts 12 amino acids. Only CDR3 DNA remains: 36 bases, in frame from the first base. As encoded in the germline V gene, CDR1 is MDHEN while CDR2 is SYDVKM. Library preparation employed multiplex PCR. Instrument on record: 454 GS FLX. Semiquantitative ARM-PCR was used to amplify the TCR alpha and beta CDR3 regions from mRNA. In ARM-PCR, tagged nested gene-specific primers were applied first, and communal superprimers then carried out the exponential amplification. Before the first-round PCR products went through the second amplification round, exonuclease was used to remove the nested primers. The amplicons were sequenced on the 454 platform, which can rapidly sequence millions of DNA fragments without cloning bias. A read was counted as effective if the read could be mapped to both V and J germline segments. From the authors' description of their analysis: IRmap, which uses pyromap, a Smith-Waterman modification adapted to 454 sequencing errors, was used to assign reads to germline V, D and J segments. D-beta assignments were filtered using cutoffs set at the 99th percentile of alignment scores from simulated random sequences. CDR3 was defined as the amino acids between the conserved V-segment Y[YFLI]C motif and the J-segment [FW]GXGT motif. Repertoire diversity was estimated with a compound Poisson process model previously applied to large-scale EST data. A procedure for detecting cross-contamination was applied so that sample contamination could be argued against as the origin of shared CDR3s. The public reads were quality trimmed at Q25 with fastp and then assembled into clones with MiXCR by TCRdb, keeping productive beta chains. CDR3 protein sequences are deduplicated, and each keeps its most common genes and DNA. The V and J calls reflect TCRdb's pipeline rather than the authors' work. This sample has fewer than 5,500 distinct CDR3 sequences in its table, and approximately 70% of those were observed once. Approximately 60% of the sample is taken by the ten largest.

Regarding this clonotype: What antigen it recognizes has not been identified. Base qualities are missing; no much larger clone stands one base away.

Recombination linked TRBV28 to TRBJ1-4; a stretch of 7 junction bases matches TRBD1. This receptor was identified in a man aged 40-55 years in good health. Sequenced material: CD8+ T cells sorted from blood. Here is the DNA: TGTGCTGGACAGGCAACTAATGAAAAACTGTTTTTT. Translated, this gives CAGQATNEKLFF.